Described below is a single T cell receptor (beta chain) sequence and its context. What this receptor recognizes is not known. There are no base qualities to consult, and no much larger clone falls within one base. This entry comes from a study of blood T cells in healthy people across ages (dated by TCRdb to between 2015 and 2016). As for the study more broadly: In model experiments, template switching captured about one uniquely barcoded TCR beta cDNA molecule for every two T cells. The donors were divided into four age groups: young (average approximately 15 years), middle-aged (about 39), aged (around 67) and long-lived (approximately 74). To avoid experimental bias, donors of different ages were distributed randomly across sequencing lanes. The study measured age-related changes in TCR beta repertoire diversity using deep sequencing normalized with unique cDNA molecular identifiers. Two additional independent replicas of 1 million unique cDNA reads from the same blood draw were analyzed for two donors (one aged 18 to 29 and one aged 80 or older).

Results the study describes overall, beyond this receptor: Because profiling used bulk unsorted PBMCs, naive and antigen-experienced compartments could not be compared conclusively. As age increased, observed TCR beta diversity per million T cells dropped in a roughly linear way, and a significant reduction was already evident by age about 36. The percentage of naive T cells measured by flow cytometry correlated strongly with observed TCR beta diversity. Donor CMV infection status was unknown, potentially confounding age-related changes in expanded clonotypes. Estimates of total diversity from one million sequenced T cells were regarded as lower bounds and underestimates. The long-lived group showed more naive CD4+ T cells, fewer expanded clones and increased TCR diversity than the aged group, suggesting age selection.

Donors were 35 to 40 systemically healthy Caucasian individuals from Russia aged roughly 6 to 100 years. Each donor gave 8 to 10 milliliters of peripheral blood, collected into EDTA-treated Vacutainer tubes. Ficoll-Paque density-gradient centrifugation was used to isolate PBMCs, with at least 6.5 million obtained per sample. Total RNA was extracted from PBMCs with Trizol reagent, with at least 6 micrograms obtained per sample. For every donor, flow cytometry on a PBMC aliquot measured the percentage of naive CD45RAhigh/CD27high T cells. Its CDR3 holds 11 amino acids, cysteine through phenylalanine. The sequence is cut down to CDR3 DNA, 33 bases in frame from base 1. CDR1 and CDR2, looked up from the germline V gene, are MDHEN and SYDVKM. V and J are truncated by 3 bases and 8 bases respectively, leaving an intervening sequence of 7 bases. The library was produced with 5' RACE. The sequencer was an Illumina HiSeq 2500. A second PCR of about 7 to 12 cycles was run with a J-beta primer mix and a sample-barcoded 5' primer. A unique molecular identifier was introduced onto each TCR beta cDNA molecule by a template-switch 5' adaptor carrying 12 random nucleotides. At least 3 million CDR3-containing paired-end reads were obtained from each sample. All of the RNA was converted into first-strand cDNA using the Mint cDNA synthesis kit, with a TRBC-specific oligonucleotide serving as the primer. Following uracil-DNA glycosylase treatment, all cDNA underwent a first 18-cycle PCR with the universal primers M1SS and BC2_uni_R. On the study's bioinformatics: Normalization of each sample was performed by random selection of 1 million high-quality reads, each carrying a distinct molecular identifier. Instead of being binned into consensus sequences, reads that shared molecular identifiers were thrown out. MiTCR, with a Q25 quality threshold and the strictest error-elimination algorithm, was used for CDR3 identification, clonotype clustering and error correction. A nonparametric unseen species model with Euler transformation was used to estimate lower-bound total TCR beta diversity. TCRdb reprocessed the public reads (quality trimming at Q25 with fastp, clone calling with MiXCR) and kept in-frame beta chains. Under each unique CDR3 protein, matching rows form one entry showing the most common genes and DNA. None of the V and J calls come from the authors' own analysis; TCRdb made them. In all, the sample holds approximately 1.5 million distinct CDR3 sequences, and approximately 43% of those were seen once. In total, the top ten clones hold around 4% of the sample.

The TCR was taken from a woman between 18 and 29 years old in good health. The V and J segments used are TRBV28 and TRBJ1-2, with the identity of the D gene unclear. Sequencing was performed on blood. The CDR3 in this case is CASSLRHGYTF. In nucleotide form, the sequence is TGTGCCAGCAGTTTGCGGCACGGCTACACCTTC.